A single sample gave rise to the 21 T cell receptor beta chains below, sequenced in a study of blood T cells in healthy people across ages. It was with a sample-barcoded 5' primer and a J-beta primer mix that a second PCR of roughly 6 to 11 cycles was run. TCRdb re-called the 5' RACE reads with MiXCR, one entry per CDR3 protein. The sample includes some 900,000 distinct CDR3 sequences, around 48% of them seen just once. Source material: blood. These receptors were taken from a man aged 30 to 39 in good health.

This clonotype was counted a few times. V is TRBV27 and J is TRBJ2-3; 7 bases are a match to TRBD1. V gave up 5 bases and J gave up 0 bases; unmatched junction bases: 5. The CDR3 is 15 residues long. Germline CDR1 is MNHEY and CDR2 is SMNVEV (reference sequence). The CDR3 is CASSPTGSSTDTQYF. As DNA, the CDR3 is TGTGCCAGCAGTCCGACAGGGTCTAGCACAGATACGCAGTATTTT.

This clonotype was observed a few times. CDR3 region: CASSSWPGVGGSGYTF. Written as DNA, the CDR3 is TGTGCCAGCAGCTCCTGGCCAGGAGTCGGTGGCTCTGGCTACACCTTC. The chain is built from TRBV11-3 and TRBJ1-2; D gene uncertain. Trimming shortened V by 4 bases and J by 7 bases, and 22 bases separated the two germline ends. The CDR3 contains 16 residues. Germline V lookup: CDR1 SGHNT, CDR2 YENEEA.

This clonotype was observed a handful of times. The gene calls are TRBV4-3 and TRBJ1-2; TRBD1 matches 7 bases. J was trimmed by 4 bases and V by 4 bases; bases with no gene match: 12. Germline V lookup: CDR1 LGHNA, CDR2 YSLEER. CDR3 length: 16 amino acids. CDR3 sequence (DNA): TGCGCCAGCAGCCGAGACCGGGACAGCTTTTTCTATGGCTACACCTTC. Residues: CASSRDRDSFFYGYTF.

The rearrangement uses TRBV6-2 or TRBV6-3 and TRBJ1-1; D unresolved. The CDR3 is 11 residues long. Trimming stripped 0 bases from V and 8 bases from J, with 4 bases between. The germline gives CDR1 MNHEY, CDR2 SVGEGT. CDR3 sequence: CASSYSAEAFF. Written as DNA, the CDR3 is TGTGCCAGCAGTTACTCGGCCGAAGCTTTCTTT.

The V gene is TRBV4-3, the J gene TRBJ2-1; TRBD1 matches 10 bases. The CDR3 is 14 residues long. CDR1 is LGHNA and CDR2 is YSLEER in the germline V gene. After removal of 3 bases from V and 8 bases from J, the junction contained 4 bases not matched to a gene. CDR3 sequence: CASSHRQGAYEQFF. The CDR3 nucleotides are TGCGCCAGCAGCCATCGACAGGGGGCCTATGAGCAGTTCTTC.

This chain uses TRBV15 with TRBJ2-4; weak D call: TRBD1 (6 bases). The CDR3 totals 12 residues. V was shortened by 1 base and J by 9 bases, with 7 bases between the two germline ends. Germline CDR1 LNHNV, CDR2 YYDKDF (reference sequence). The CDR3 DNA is TGTGCCACCAGCAGAGGAGGGGGCATTCAGTACTTC. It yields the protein CATSRGGGIQYF.

The chain's CDR3 is CSVGPAGNTGETQYF. CDR3 DNA sequence: TGCAGCGTTGGACCAGCGGGAAACACCGGGGAGACCCAGTACTTC. The chain uses TRBV29-1 and TRBJ2-5; 7 bases are a match to TRBD2. This CDR3 is built from 15 residues. CDR1 and CDR2 from the germline V gene are SQVTM and ANQGSEA. With V trimmed by 4 bases and J by 5 bases, 13 bases remained unmatched.

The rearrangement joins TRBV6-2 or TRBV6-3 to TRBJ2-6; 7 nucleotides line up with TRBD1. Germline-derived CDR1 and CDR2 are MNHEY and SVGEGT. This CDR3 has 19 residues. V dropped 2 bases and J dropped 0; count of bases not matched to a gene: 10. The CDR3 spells CASSYATGKLSSGANVLTF. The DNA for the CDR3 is TGTGCCAGCAGTTACGCGACAGGGAAGCTAAGCTCTGGGGCCAACGTCCTGACTTTC.

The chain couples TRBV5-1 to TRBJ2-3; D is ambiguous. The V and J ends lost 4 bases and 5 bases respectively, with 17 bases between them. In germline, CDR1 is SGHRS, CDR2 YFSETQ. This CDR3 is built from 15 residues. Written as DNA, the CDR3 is TGCGCCAGCAGCCGGAGTACCCGACGTGAAGATACGCAGTATTTT. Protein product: CASSRSTRREDTQYF. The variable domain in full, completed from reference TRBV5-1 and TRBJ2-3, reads KAGVTQTPRYLIKTRGQQVTLSCSPISGHRSVSWYQQTPGQGLQFLFEYFSETQRNKGNFPGRFSGRQFSNSRSEMNVSTLELGDSALYLCASSRSTRREDTQYFGPGTRLTVL.

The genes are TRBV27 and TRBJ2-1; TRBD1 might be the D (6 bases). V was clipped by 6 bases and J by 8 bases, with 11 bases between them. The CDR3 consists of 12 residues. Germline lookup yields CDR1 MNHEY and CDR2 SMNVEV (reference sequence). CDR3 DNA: TGTGCCAGCAGAGGAAACAGGGATGAGCAGTTCTTC. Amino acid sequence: CASRGNRDEQFF.

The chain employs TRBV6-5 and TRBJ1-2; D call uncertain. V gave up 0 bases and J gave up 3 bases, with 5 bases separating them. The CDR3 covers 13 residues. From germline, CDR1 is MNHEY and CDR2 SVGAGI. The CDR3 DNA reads TGTGCCAGCAGTTACTCGTTACACTATGGCTACACCTTC. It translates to CASSYSLHYGYTF.

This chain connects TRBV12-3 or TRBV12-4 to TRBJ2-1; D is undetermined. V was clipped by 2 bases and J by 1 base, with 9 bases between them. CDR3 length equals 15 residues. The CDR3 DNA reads TGTGCCAGCAGTTTACTTCGAGTGTCCTACAATGAGCAGTTCTTC. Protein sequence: CASSLLRVSYNEQFF.

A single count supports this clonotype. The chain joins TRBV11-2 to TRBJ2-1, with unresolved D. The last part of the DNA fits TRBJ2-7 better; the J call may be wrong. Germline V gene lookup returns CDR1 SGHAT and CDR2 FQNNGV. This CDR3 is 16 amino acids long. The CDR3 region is CASSLRAATNSNEQYF. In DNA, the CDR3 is TGTGCCAGCAGCTTAAGGGCGGCAACGAACTCCAATGAGCAGTACTTC.

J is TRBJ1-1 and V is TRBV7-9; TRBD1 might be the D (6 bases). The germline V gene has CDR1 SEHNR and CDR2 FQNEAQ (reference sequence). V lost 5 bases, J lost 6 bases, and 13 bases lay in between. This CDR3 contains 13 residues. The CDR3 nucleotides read TGTGCCAGCAGCCCCGGGACAACCTCTGAAGCTTTCTTT. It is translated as CASSPGTTSEAFF.

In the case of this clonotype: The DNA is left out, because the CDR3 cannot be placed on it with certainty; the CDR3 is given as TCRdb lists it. CDR3: CSVAQGIQETRYF. The chain employs TRBV29-1 and TRBJ2-5; the table assigns TRBD1, which was not confirmed against the DNA. Germline CDR1 reads SQVTM; CDR2 reads ANQGSEA. Both ends counted, the CDR3 spans 13 residues.

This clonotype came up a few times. Written as DNA, the CDR3 is TGTGCCAGCAGCTTACCCCTAGCGGGGAGGGACAATGAGCAGTTCTTC. As protein: CASSLPLAGRDNEQFF. The rearrangement joins TRBV11-2 to TRBJ2-1; TRBD2 agrees at 9 bases. Germline-derived CDR1 and CDR2 are SGHAT and FQNNGV. The CDR3 extends over 16 amino acids. V shed 2 bases, J shed 5 bases, and the junction held 7 bases outside the gene matches.

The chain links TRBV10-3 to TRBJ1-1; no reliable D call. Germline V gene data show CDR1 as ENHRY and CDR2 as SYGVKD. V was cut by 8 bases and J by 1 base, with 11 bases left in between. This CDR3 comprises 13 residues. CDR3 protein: CAILGDPNTEAFF. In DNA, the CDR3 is TGTGCCATCCTGGGCGACCCGAACACTGAAGCTTTCTTT.

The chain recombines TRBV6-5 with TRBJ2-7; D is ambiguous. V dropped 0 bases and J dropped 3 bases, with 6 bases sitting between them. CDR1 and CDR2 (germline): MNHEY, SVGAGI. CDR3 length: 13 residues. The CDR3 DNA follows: TGTGCCAGCAGTTACTCTATGGGCTACGAGCAGTACTTC. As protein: CASSYSMGYEQYF.

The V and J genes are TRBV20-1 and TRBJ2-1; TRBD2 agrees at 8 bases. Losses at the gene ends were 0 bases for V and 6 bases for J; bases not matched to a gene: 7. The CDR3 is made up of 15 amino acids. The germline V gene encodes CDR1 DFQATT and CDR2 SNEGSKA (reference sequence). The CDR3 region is CSARDLRGASNEQFF. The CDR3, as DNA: TGCAGTGCTAGAGATCTGCGGGGGGCCTCCAATGAGCAGTTCTTC.

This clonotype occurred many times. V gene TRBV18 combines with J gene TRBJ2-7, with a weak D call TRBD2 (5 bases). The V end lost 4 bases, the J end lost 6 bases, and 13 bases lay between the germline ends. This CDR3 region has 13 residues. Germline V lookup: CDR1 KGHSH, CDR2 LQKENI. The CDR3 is CASSRTDSSEQYF. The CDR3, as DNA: TGTGCCAGCTCACGGACGGACTCGAGCGAGCAGTACTTC.

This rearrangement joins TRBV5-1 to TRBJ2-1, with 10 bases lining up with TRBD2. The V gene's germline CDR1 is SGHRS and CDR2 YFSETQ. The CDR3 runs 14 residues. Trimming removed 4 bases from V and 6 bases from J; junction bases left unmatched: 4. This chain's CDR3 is CASSDRTSGNEQFF. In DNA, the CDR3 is TGCGCCAGCAGCGATCGGACTAGCGGCAATGAGCAGTTCTTC.